These T cell receptor beta chains were read from a single sample in a study of shared clonotypes between healthy human individuals. Repertoires were generated with immunoSEQ multiplex PCR, while TCRdb's copy carries only in-frame clones and drops some. The data show millions of clones, approximately 90% seen once. Material for sequencing was naive CD4+ T cells sorted from blood. The receptors were sampled from a man aged 18 to 30 in good health. Both conserved end residues are part of each CDR3. A D gene is named only where the DNA matches it firmly. Some rows have no size entry. The others give once, few or many, or a class for an expanded clone.

V gene: TRBV7-6
J gene: TRBJ2-7
D gene: NA
clone size: few
CDR3 DNA: TGTGCCAGCAGCTTAGCGAGGGGGGCGGCCTACGAGCAGTACTTC
CDR3 protein: CASSLARGAAYEQYF

V gene: TRBV6-5
J gene: TRBJ1-1
D gene: NA
clone size: NA
CDR3 DNA: TGTGCCAGCAGTTATTATGGGCGGGGTGAAGCTTTCTTT
CDR3 protein: CASSYYGRGEAFF

V gene: TRBV16
J gene: TRBJ2-7
D gene: TRBD2
clone size: NA
CDR3 DNA: TGTGCCAGCAGCCCACGCATAGCGGGGCACCTCTCCTACGAGCAGTACTTC
CDR3 protein: CASSPRIAGHLSYEQYF

V gene: TRBV7-9
J gene: TRBJ1-4
D gene: NA
clone size: NA
CDR3 DNA: TGTGCCAGCAGCCGGAGCTTCCAGGCCGCAACTAATGAAAAACTGTTTTTT
CDR3 protein: CASSRSFQAATNEKLFF

V gene: TRBV27
J gene: TRBJ1-3
D gene: NA
clone size: NA
CDR3 DNA: TGTGCCAGCAGTCCCCACCCGTTCCGGTACTCTGGAAACACCATATATTTT
CDR3 protein: CASSPHPFRYSGNTIYF

V gene: TRBV5-5
J gene: TRBJ2-5
D gene: NA
clone size: NA
CDR3 DNA: TGTGCCAGCAGAACTCGAGGGCGAGAGACCCAGTACTTC
CDR3 protein: CASRTRGRETQYF

V gene: TRBV5-1
J gene: TRBJ2-5
D gene: TRBD2
clone size: once
CDR3 DNA: TGCGCCAGCAGCTTGCCGACGGGAGGGGAGACCCAGTACTTC
CDR3 protein: CASSLPTGGETQYF

V gene: TRBV6-5
J gene: TRBJ2-7
D gene: NA
clone size: NA
CDR3 DNA: TGTGCCAGCAGCTCACCGACAGAGACCTACGAGCAGTACTTC
CDR3 protein: CASSSPTETYEQYF

V gene: TRBV19
J gene: TRBJ2-5
D gene: NA
clone size: NA
CDR3 DNA: TGTGCCAGTAGTATGGGTCGAAGAGAGACCCAGTACTTC
CDR3 protein: CASSMGRRETQYF

V gene: TRBV29-1
J gene: TRBJ2-4
D gene: TRBD1
clone size: NA
CDR3 DNA: TGCAGCGTTGAAGGGGCGACAGGGGGCATAATGGGCAAAAACATTCAGTACTTC
CDR3 protein: CSVEGATGGIMGKNIQYF

V gene: TRBV5-4
J gene: TRBJ2-5
D gene: TRBD2
clone size: NA
CDR3 DNA: TGTGCCAGCTCCCCTCTGGCGGGGGGCCGACAAGAGACCCAGTACTTC
CDR3 protein: CASSPLAGGRQETQYF

V gene: TRBV7-9
J gene: TRBJ2-3
D gene: NA
clone size: NA
CDR3 DNA: TGTGCCAGCAGCTTTGGATTAGCAGGAGGAACAGATACGCAGTATTTT
CDR3 protein: CASSFGLAGGTDTQYF

V gene: TRBV2
J gene: TRBJ2-5
D gene: NA
clone size: NA
CDR3 DNA: TGTGCCAGCGTCGGGCCTACCCAAGAGACCCAGTACTTC
CDR3 protein: CASVGPTQETQYF

V gene: TRBV18
J gene: TRBJ1-4
D gene: NA
clone size: NA
CDR3 DNA: TGTGCCAGCTCAAGCAACGCCGGGTACGACGGAGAAAAACTGTTTTTT
CDR3 protein: CASSSNAGYDGEKLFF

V gene: TRBV6-1
J gene: TRBJ2-3
D gene: NA
clone size: NA
CDR3 DNA: TGTGCCAGCAGTGAAAATTGGACCACAGATACGCAGTATTTT
CDR3 protein: CASSENWTTDTQYF

V gene: TRBV21-1
J gene: TRBJ1-5
D gene: NA
clone size: NA
CDR3 DNA: TGTGCCAGTCTTAATGGACAGGGGCGAGGTCAGCCCCAGCATTTT
CDR3 protein: CASLNGQGRGQPQHF

V gene: TRBV9
J gene: TRBJ2-2
D gene: NA
clone size: NA
CDR3 DNA: TGTGCCAGCAGCGCCCTTGGGGGTGGATCCGGGGAGCTGTTTTTT
CDR3 protein: CASSALGGGSGELFF

V gene: TRBV5-8
J gene: TRBJ1-6
D gene: NA
clone size: NA
CDR3 DNA: TGTGCCAGCAGCTTGGATCCCTCACCCCTCCACTTT
CDR3 protein: CASSLDPSPLHF

V gene: TRBV6-5
J gene: TRBJ1-2
D gene: NA
clone size: NA
CDR3 DNA: TGTGCCAGCAGCCCTGGGGGCACTGGCTACACCTTC
CDR3 protein: CASSPGGTGYTF

V gene: TRBV4-3
J gene: TRBJ2-7
D gene: NA
clone size: NA
CDR3 DNA: TGCGCCAGCAGCCAAGACGCAGGACTCTACGAGCAGTACTTC
CDR3 protein: CASSQDAGLYEQYF

V gene: TRBV11-2
J gene: TRBJ1-3
D gene: NA
clone size: few
CDR3 DNA: TGTGCCAGCAGCTCAGAGACGAAGGCCCGGAACACCATATATTTT
CDR3 protein: CASSSETKARNTIYF

V gene: TRBV30
J gene: TRBJ1-1
D gene: NA
clone size: NA
CDR3 DNA: TGTGCCTGGGGACCACAGAACACTGAAGCTTTCTTT
CDR3 protein: CAWGPQNTEAFF

V gene: TRBV28
J gene: TRBJ2-7
D gene: TRBD1
clone size: NA
CDR3 DNA: TGTGCCAGCAGGGATTGGGGACAGAGCTACGAGCAGTACTTC
CDR3 protein: CASRDWGQSYEQYF

V gene: TRBV5-1
J gene: TRBJ2-5
D gene: NA
clone size: NA
CDR3 DNA: TGCGCCAGCAGCTTGGATGGAGAGACCCAGTACTTC
CDR3 protein: CASSLDGETQYF

V gene: TRBV9
J gene: TRBJ2-7
D gene: NA
clone size: NA
CDR3 DNA: TGTGCCAGCAGCGGGAAACAGGACTTCTCCTACGAGCAGTACTTC
CDR3 protein: CASSGKQDFSYEQYF

V gene: TRBV7-2
J gene: TRBJ2-7
D gene: TRBD2
clone size: NA
CDR3 DNA: TGTGCCAGCAGCTGGACTAGCGGGAGACACGAGCAGTACTTC
CDR3 protein: CASSWTSGRHEQYF

V gene: TRBV6-1
J gene: TRBJ1-5
D gene: TRBD1
clone size: NA
CDR3 DNA: TGTGCCAGCAGTGAAGCCAGGGACAGGCTTGGGGAGCGCAATCAGCCCCAGCATTTT
CDR3 protein: CASSEARDRLGERNQPQHF

V gene: TRBV6-5
J gene: TRBJ2-2
D gene: NA
clone size: NA
CDR3 DNA: TGTGCCAGCAGCAGACCGGGGCTCACCGGGGAGCTGTTTTTT
CDR3 protein: CASSRPGLTGELFF

V gene: TRBV27
J gene: TRBJ1-1
D gene: NA
clone size: NA
CDR3 DNA: TGTGCCAGCAGCTTAAATGGGGTCACTGAAGCTTTCTTT
CDR3 protein: CASSLNGVTEAFF

V gene: TRBV11-2
J gene: TRBJ1-3
D gene: NA
clone size: NA
CDR3 DNA: TGTGCCAGCAGCTTCACTTCAGGGGCTGGAAACACCATATATTTT
CDR3 protein: CASSFTSGAGNTIYF

V gene: TRBV30
J gene: TRBJ2-1
D gene: NA
clone size: NA
CDR3 DNA: TGTGCCTGGAGTGGGACGGGATCGGGGGAGCAGTTCTTC
CDR3 protein: CAWSGTGSGEQFF

V gene: TRBV6-5
J gene: TRBJ2-1
D gene: TRBD1
clone size: NA
CDR3 DNA: TGTGCCAGCAGCCGGGGACAGGGGTACAATGAGCAGTTCTTC
CDR3 protein: CASSRGQGYNEQFF

V gene: TRBV6-1
J gene: TRBJ2-1
D gene: TRBD1
clone size: NA
CDR3 DNA: TGTGCCAGCAGTGAAAGTCCGGGACAGGGGGCTGAGCAGTTCTTC
CDR3 protein: CASSESPGQGAEQFF

V gene: TRBV5-1
J gene: TRBJ2-3
D gene: NA
clone size: NA
CDR3 DNA: TGCGCCACATCGGCTAGCGAACCGACAGATACGCAGTATTTT
CDR3 protein: CATSASEPTDTQYF

V gene: TRBV6-5
J gene: TRBJ1-6
D gene: NA
clone size: NA
CDR3 DNA: TGTGCCAGCAGTTACCGGGACGGTAATAATTCACCCCTCCACTTT
CDR3 protein: CASSYRDGNNSPLHF

V gene: TRBV18
J gene: TRBJ2-7
D gene: NA
clone size: NA
CDR3 DNA: TGTGCCAGCTCACCCGGGGCCCAAAAGGAGCAGTACTTC
CDR3 protein: CASSPGAQKEQYF

V gene: TRBV1
J gene: TRBJ1-5
D gene: NA
clone size: NA
CDR3 DNA: TGCACCAGCCGAAGGGGTAACAATCAGCCCCAGCATTTT
CDR3 protein: CTSRRGNNQPQHF

V gene: TRBV5-1
J gene: TRBJ1-2
D gene: NA
clone size: NA
CDR3 DNA: TGCGCCAGCAGTCCCCTGGAGGGACATTCTAACTATGGCTACACCTTC
CDR3 protein: CASSPLEGHSNYGYTF

V gene: TRBV19
J gene: TRBJ1-5
D gene: NA
clone size: few
CDR3 DNA: TGTGCCAGTAGCCGCAATAGCAATCAGCCCCAGCATTTT
CDR3 protein: CASSRNSNQPQHF

V gene: TRBV5-1
J gene: TRBJ1-1
D gene: NA
clone size: NA
CDR3 DNA: TGCGCCAGCAGCTTGTCAGGTCCGGCTTTCTTT
CDR3 protein: CASSLSGPAFF

V gene: TRBV7-2
J gene: TRBJ2-1
D gene: NA
clone size: NA
CDR3 DNA: TGTGCCAGCAGCTTAGAACGTAGTCAGGCAGTAGTCTTC
CDR3 protein: CASSLERSQAVVF

V gene: TRBV9
J gene: TRBJ2-1
D gene: NA
clone size: NA
CDR3 DNA: TGTGCCAGCAGCGTATCGGGGGCCGGGTACAATGAGCAGTTCTTC
CDR3 protein: CASSVSGAGYNEQFF

V gene: TRBV27
J gene: TRBJ2-1
D gene: NA
clone size: NA
CDR3 DNA: TGTGCCAGCAGCCGCAGGCCCTACCCTCCCTACAATGAGCAGTTCTTC
CDR3 protein: CASSRRPYPPYNEQFF

V gene: TRBV7-9
J gene: TRBJ2-2
D gene: NA
clone size: NA
CDR3 DNA: TGTGCCAGCAGCCCGACCCCGCCGGAGCTGTTTTTT
CDR3 protein: CASSPTPPELFF

V gene: TRBV15
J gene: TRBJ1-1
D gene: NA
clone size: NA
CDR3 DNA: TGTGCCACCAGCAGCCGCCAGGACAGAGGTTCAGCTTTCTTT
CDR3 protein: CATSSRQDRGSAFF

V gene: TRBV5-1
J gene: TRBJ2-7
D gene: TRBD1
clone size: NA
CDR3 DNA: TGCGCCAGCAGACGAACCACAGGGGGCCCAGCCTACGAGCAGTACTTC
CDR3 protein: CASRRTTGGPAYEQYF

V gene: TRBV9
J gene: TRBJ2-1
D gene: NA
clone size: NA
CDR3 DNA: TGTGCCAGCAGCGTAGACCGGGGAGCATACAATGAGCAGTTCTTC
CDR3 protein: CASSVDRGAYNEQFF